A single sample is the source of the 13 T cell receptor beta chains below, sequenced in a study of blood T cells in healthy people across ages (dated by TCRdb to the mid-2010s). The library was produced with 5' RACE. Sequencing used an Illumina HiSeq 2500. A second PCR of roughly 7 to 12 cycles was performed with a sample-barcoded 5' primer and a J-beta primer mix. TCRdb's own reprocessing of the public reads used fastp at Q25 and MiXCR and kept productive beta chains. Records with the same CDR3 protein are collapsed into one entry carrying the most frequent genes and DNA. This sample gives around 1.5 million distinct CDR3 sequences in total; approximately 59% of them show up just once. Jointly, the top ten make up 6.7% of the sample. Material for sequencing was blood. These TCRs come from a man younger than 35 in good health.

The chain has TRBV6-1 and TRBJ2-4; TRBD1 is a possible D gene (6 bases). CDR1 and CDR2 (germline): MNHNS, SASEGT. This CDR3 region has 13 residues. Trimming removed 4 bases at V and 8 bases at J, with 12 bases between. The CDR3 spells CASSARDTHIQYF. DNA for the CDR3: TGTGCCAGCAGTGCCCGGGACACACACATTCAGTACTTC.

V usage is TRBV4-1 and J usage is TRBJ1-6; a weak D match, TRBD1 (6 bases). V was trimmed by 0 bases and J by 7 bases, leaving 19 bases between them. The CDR3 contains 18 residues. Germline CDR1 and CDR2: MGHRA and YSYEKL. CDR3 sequence reads: CASSQDRARDMGNSPLHF. In DNA, the CDR3 is TGCGCCAGCAGCCAAGACCGGGCGAGGGACATGGGAAATTCACCCCTCCACTTT.

The chain recombines TRBV11-1 with TRBJ2-3, with D possibly called TRBD1 or TRBD2 (5 bases each). The germline V gene has CDR1 SGHAT and CDR2 FQDESV (reference sequence). Trimming took 5 bases from V and 3 from J, leaving 15 bases between them. The CDR3 extends over 15 amino acids. The CDR3 DNA reads TGTGCCAGCAGCCGGGGCCTTACTCATACAGATACGCAGTATTTT. It encodes CASSRGLTHTDTQYF.

This chain connects TRBV9 to TRBJ2-7; the match to TRBD1 covers 7 bases. V was pared by 3 bases and J by 0 bases, with 6 bases of the junction left unmatched. Germline V gene lookup returns CDR1 SGDLS and CDR2 YYNGEE. This CDR3 has 15 residues. CDR3 coding DNA: TGTGCCAGCAGCGCTACACAGGGGACCTCCTACGAGCAGTACTTC. It encodes CASSATQGTSYEQYF.

CDR3 DNA: TGCGCCAGCAGCCAGACCGGGACAGGGTACTACGAGCAGTACTTC. Translated, it gives CASSQTGTGYYEQYF. V and J are TRBV4-1 and TRBJ2-7; TRBD1 aligns across 9 bases. The trim removed 3 bases at V and 3 bases at J, leaving 6 bases unmatched. Germline V gene sequence: CDR1 MGHRA, CDR2 YSYEKL. The length of the CDR3 is 15 residues.

Only one count was recorded for this clonotype. The CDR3: CASSLGGTSGGQETQYF. The CDR3 nucleotides read TGTGCCAGCAGTTTAGGGGGGACTAGCGGGGGCCAAGAGACCCAGTACTTC. The chain links TRBV12-3 or TRBV12-4 to TRBJ2-5; TRBD2 matches at 14 bases. This CDR3 is built from 17 residues. Trimming at V came to 1 base and at J to 1 base, leaving 2 bases not matched to a gene.

The chain has TRBV20-1 and TRBJ2-5; TRBD2 is a possible D gene (5 bases). The CDR3 contains 14 residues. Germline V lookup: CDR1 DFQATT, CDR2 SNEGSKA (reference sequence). V was trimmed by 6 bases and J by 2 bases, leaving 16 bases between them. In nucleotides, the CDR3 is TGCAGTGCCCATTTACGAGGGCTACAAGAGACCCAGTACTTC. This gives the protein CSAHLRGLQETQYF.

The chain recombines TRBV29-1 with TRBJ2-2; a weak D match, TRBD2 (6 bases). Germline V CDR1 and CDR2: SQVTM, ANQGSEA. V gave up 5 bases and J gave up 0 bases, with 7 bases separating them. The CDR3 consists of 13 residues. Written as DNA, the CDR3 is TGCAGCGTTACTAGCTCGAACACCGGGGAGCTGTTTTTT. It codes for CSVTSSNTGELFF.

The chain links TRBV27 to TRBJ1-6; D unclear. CDR1 MNHEY and CDR2 SMNVEV come from the germline V gene (reference sequence). V was pared by 6 bases and J by 4 bases, with 7 bases between. CDR3 length equals 13 residues. CDR3 DNA sequence: TGTGCCAGCAGGAGGGCGTATAATTCACCCCTCCACTTT. This sequence encodes CASRRAYNSPLHF.

The CDR3 DNA reads TGTGCCAGCAGCCGCCCGACTGTGCGGGTTGCGAACACTGAAGCTTTCTTT. Its protein product is CASSRPTVRVANTEAFF. The chain joins TRBV7-2 to TRBJ1-1; D gene unclear. The CDR3 is 17 amino acids. Germline V lookup: CDR1 SGHTA, CDR2 FQGNSA. V was clipped by 5 bases and J by 1 base, with 20 bases between them.

This chain uses TRBV4-1 with TRBJ2-5; D remains ambiguous. The CDR3 length is 14 residues. Germline V lookup: CDR1 MGHRA, CDR2 YSYEKL. Trimming cost V 0 bases and J 3 bases, with 8 bases left between them. Written as DNA, the CDR3 is TGCGCCAGCAGCCAAGAAGGTGACGAAGAGACCCAGTACTTC. Translating gives CASSQEGDEETQYF.

The chain is built from TRBV2 and TRBJ2-1, with D perhaps matching TRBD1 (6 bases). This CDR3 spans 15 amino acids. CDR1 is SNHLY, CDR2 FYNNEI, per germline. Trimming took 3 bases from V and 4 from J, leaving 13 bases between them. The DNA of the CDR3 is TGTGCCAGCAGTGATAGGGGGACACCATACAATGAGCAGTTCTTC. This sequence encodes CASSDRGTPYNEQFF.

This chain uses TRBV27 with TRBJ2-1, with TRBD2 matching 7 bases. J was trimmed by 2 bases and V by 5 bases; bases with no gene match: 3. Germline V gene lookup returns CDR1 MNHEY and CDR2 SMNVEV (reference sequence). This CDR3 spans 14 amino acids. The CDR3 nucleotides are TGTGCCAGCAGTAAGGCGGGGGCCTACAATGAGCAGTTCTTC. Amino acids: CASSKAGAYNEQFF.